The clone carrying this T cell receptor (beta chain) has only one observation. Its specificity is not known. This sample was included in a study of T cell responses to AZD1222 COVID-19 vaccine. Findings of the study overall: Repertoire sampling occurred only after the peak T cell response.

Per germline, CDR1 SGHAT and CDR2 FQNNGV. This CDR3 contains 15 residues. V shed 5 bases, J shed 9 bases, and the junction held 9 bases outside the gene matches. The data were produced by immunoSEQ multiplex PCR, yet TCRdb's version contains in-frame clones alone and is incomplete. The sample records some 140,000 clones, 88% being singletons. The input for sequencing was peripheral blood, taken 28 days after the second AZD1222 dose. The TCR sequence derives from an adult who received the AZD1222 COVID-19 vaccine. V and J are TRBV11-2 and TRBJ2-1; 11 bases match TRBD2. CDR3 nucleotides: TGTGCCAGCAGCGGTAGCGGGAGGGCCTATGGTGAGCAGTTCTTC. It translates to CASSGSGRAYGEQFF.